This T cell receptor (beta chain) is from a study of blood T cells in healthy people across ages. Germline values: CDR1 SQVTM, CDR2 ANQGSEA. This CDR3 has 14 amino acids. Through a sample-barcoded 5' primer and a J-beta primer mix, a second PCR was run for roughly 6 to 12 cycles. TCRdb reprocessed the 5' RACE reads with MiXCR, giving one entry per CDR3 protein. The table lists about 400,000 distinct CDR3 sequences, roughly half of them singletons. Turning to this clonotype: One end of the junction is discordant with germline, which a read error may explain.

The material sequenced was blood. The rearrangement links TRBV29-1 to TRBJ2-5; D is tentatively TRBD1 or TRBD2 (5 bases each). The TCR was taken from a man aged 60-69 years in good health. The CDR3: CSVRGPAYQETQYF. For the CDR3, the DNA is TGCAGCGTCCGGGGACCGGCATACCAAGAGACCCAGTATTTC.